Shown below are 5 T cell receptor beta chains from a single sample sequenced in a study of neoadjuvant anti-PD-1 for oral cavity cancer. Only in-frame clones appear in the TCRdb table, and some are missing; sequencing was by immunoSEQ multiplex PCR. The sample holds 14,000 or so clones, around three quarters seen once. Time point in this sample: after neoadjuvant nivolumab, at surgical resection. The input for sequencing was PBMCs, taken after nivolumab (anti-PD-1) treatment. Receptors were obtained from a person aged 35-79 years with oral cavity squamous cell carcinoma.

The chain has TRBV7-9 and TRBJ2-7, with 7 positions matching TRBD2. The CDR3 totals 14 residues. The germline gives CDR1 SEHNR, CDR2 FQNEAQ (reference sequence). The J segment lost 2 bases and the V segment lost 5 bases, leaving 6 bases of the junction unmatched. The chain's CDR3 is CASSGRDWTYEQYF. CDR3 nucleotides: TGTGCCAGCAGCGGGAGGGACTGGACCTACGAGCAGTACTTC.

The rearrangement uses TRBV19 and TRBJ2-2; D is possibly TRBD2 (5 bases). The CDR3 extends over 14 amino acids. Trimming left V 4 bases short and J 5 bases short, with 11 bases between. The V gene's germline CDR1 is LNHDA and CDR2 SQIVND (reference sequence). In nucleotides, the CDR3 is TGTGCCAGTAGTAATTTGGGAGTTACCGGGGAGCTGTTTTTT. Translating gives CASSNLGVTGELFF. The full variable domain, in which reference TRBV19 and TRBJ2-2 provide the parts outside the CDR3, is DGGITQSPKYLFRKEGQNVTLSCEQNLNHDAMYWYRQDPGQGLRLIYYSQIVNDFQKGDIAEGYSVSREKKESFPLTVTSAQKNPTAFYLCASSNLGVTGELFFGEGSRLTVL.

The chain links TRBV2 to TRBJ2-7; 7 bases are a match to TRBD2. This CDR3 region has 13 residues. Germline CDR1 is SNHLY and CDR2 is FYNNEI. V lost 7 bases, J lost 3 bases, and 6 bases stayed unmatched. CDR3 protein: CASTGRENYEQYF. In nucleotides, the CDR3 is TGTGCCAGCACTGGGCGGGAGAACTACGAGCAGTACTTC.

In this sample, this clone turned up a few times. The chain recombines TRBV14 with TRBJ1-3; no clear D gene. Germline loops: CDR1 SGHDN, CDR2 FVKESK. V was trimmed by 3 bases and J by 0 bases, leaving 12 bases between them. The CDR3 sequence is 16 residues long. The CDR3 nucleotides are TGTGCCAGCAGCCATACCCCAGCGAACTCTGGAAACACCATATATTTT. Protein product: CASSHTPANSGNTIYF.

V is TRBV7-6 and J is TRBJ2-1, with 9 positions matching TRBD2. This CDR3 spans 16 amino acids. From germline, CDR1 is SGHVS and CDR2 FNYEAQ. Trimming took 0 bases from V and 8 from J; bases not matched to a gene: 8. The CDR3: CASSLAALAGVHEQFF. The CDR3 nucleotides read TGTGCCAGCAGCTTAGCGGCGTTAGCGGGAGTTCATGAGCAGTTCTTC. Together with reference TRBV7-6 and TRBJ2-1, the CDR3 gives the full variable domain: GAGVSQSPRYKVTKRGQDVALRCDPISGHVSLYWYRQALGQGPEFLTYFNYEAQQDKSGLPNDRFSAERPEGSISTLTIQRTEQRDSAMYRCASSLAALAGVHEQFFGPGTRLTVL.